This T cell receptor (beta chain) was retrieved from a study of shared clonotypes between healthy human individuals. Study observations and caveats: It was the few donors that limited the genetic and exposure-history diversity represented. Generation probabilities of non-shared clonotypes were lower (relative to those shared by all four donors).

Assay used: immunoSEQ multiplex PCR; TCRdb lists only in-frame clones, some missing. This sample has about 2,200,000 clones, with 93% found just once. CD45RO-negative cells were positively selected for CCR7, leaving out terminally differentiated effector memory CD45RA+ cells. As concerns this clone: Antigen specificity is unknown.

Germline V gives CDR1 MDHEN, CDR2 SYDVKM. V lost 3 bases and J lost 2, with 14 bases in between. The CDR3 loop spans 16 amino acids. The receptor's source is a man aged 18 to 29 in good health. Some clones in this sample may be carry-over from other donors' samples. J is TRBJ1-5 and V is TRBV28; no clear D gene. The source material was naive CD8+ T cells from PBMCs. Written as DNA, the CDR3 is TGTGCCAGCAGTTTTTGGGGAACCGGTGGCAATCAGCCCCAGCATTTT. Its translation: CASSFWGTGGNQPQHF.